The 28 T cell receptor beta chains in this list originate from one sample, sequenced in a study of cytotoxic CD8 clonotypes in ibrutinib-treated CLL. Produced via immunoSEQ multiplex PCR; TCRdb's table is partial and in-frame only. The data contain roughly 330,000 clones, roughly two thirds of them seen just once; the ten biggest clones take up roughly 6.8%. The sample in question was PBMCs, obtained after 36 months of ibrutinib treatment. These receptors all stem from a human donor with chronic lymphocytic leukemia.

The CDR3 sequence is CSVEDVRRGGVEQFF. The CDR3 DNA is TGCAGCGTTGAAGATGTACGGCGGGGGGGCGTTGAGCAGTTCTTC. The V gene is TRBV29-1, the J gene TRBJ2-1; 9 nucleotides line up with TRBD2. This CDR3 is built from 15 residues. Trimming cost V 0 bases and J 9 bases; bases outside gene matches: 9. CDR1 is SQVTM and CDR2 is ANQGSEA in the germline V gene.

V gene TRBV2 combines with J gene TRBJ2-4; a weak D match, TRBD2 (5 bases). The CDR3 contains 12 residues. Trimming took off 6 bases at V and 6 bases at J, with 9 bases between the two ends. Germline V gives CDR1 SNHLY, CDR2 FYNNEI. The CDR3 here is CASRTGRNIQYF. The CDR3 DNA reads TGTGCCAGCAGGACTGGGAGAAACATTCAGTACTTC.

The chain employs TRBV27 and TRBJ2-1; TRBD2 might be the D (6 bases). V lost 8 bases and J 4 bases, leaving 12 bases between the germline ends. The CDR3 consists of 13 residues. The germline gives CDR1 MNHEY, CDR2 SMNVEV (reference sequence). CDR3 loop: CASRENGYNEQFF. The CDR3 DNA sequence: TGTGCCAGCCGGGAGAATGGTTACAATGAGCAGTTCTTC.

This clone has just a few counts. The chain employs TRBV5-1 and TRBJ1-1, with D uncertain. V lost 4 bases, J lost 0 bases, and 10 bases lay in between. CDR3 size: 14 residues. Per the germline V gene, CDR1 is SGHRS and CDR2 is YFSETQ. The CDR3 nucleotides are TGCGCCAGCAGCCCGGGAGACATGAACACTGAAGCTTTCTTT. It specifies CASSPGDMNTEAFF.

With respect to this clone: A read error may produce the germline difference seen at one junction end. The rearrangement uses TRBV7-9 and TRBJ2-7, with TRBD1 matching over 10 bases. CDR1 SEHNR and CDR2 FQNEAQ come from the germline V gene (reference sequence). The CDR3 length is 15 residues. This CDR3 reads CAGSPDRGSSYEQYF. The CDR3, as DNA: TGTGCCGGCAGCCCGGACAGGGGGAGCTCCTACGAGCAGTACTTC.

The chain combines TRBV29-1 with TRBJ2-1, with TRBD2 matching over 15 bases. V shed 3 bases and J 9 bases; nucleotides not matched to a gene: 12. From germline, CDR1 is SQVTM and CDR2 ANQGSEA. The CDR3 has 17 amino acids. The CDR3 nucleotides read TGCAGCGTTGACGGACTAGCGGGAGGGCCCCGGGTGGGTGAGCAGTTCTTC. This sequence encodes CSVDGLAGGPRVGEQFF.

V usage is TRBV2 and J usage is TRBJ1-1; no clear D. The CDR3 is 13 residues long. CDR1 and CDR2 (germline): SNHLY, FYNNEI. The CDR3 sequence: CAEKPTGNTEAFF. The DNA for the CDR3 is TGTGCAGAAAAACCGACGGGGAACACTGAAGCTTTCTTT.

The chain uses TRBV20-1 and TRBJ1-5; D is unresolved. V was pared by 7 bases and J by 7 bases, with 11 bases between. The CDR3 runs to 11 residues. Germline V CDR1 and CDR2: DFQATT, SNEGSKA (reference sequence). The CDR3 bases are TGCAGTGTTCCCATCGGGCAGCCCCAGCATTTT. Translated, it gives CSVPIGQPQHF.

V usage is TRBV5-1 and J usage is TRBJ2-1; D unresolved. The CDR3 is made up of 14 amino acids. Trimming left V 2 bases short and J 4 bases short, with 10 bases between. Per germline, CDR1 SGHRS and CDR2 YFSETQ. The CDR3 nucleotides read TGCGCCAGCAGCTTTCTTTCAGGTTACAATGAGCAGTTCTTC. This sequence encodes CASSFLSGYNEQFF. Full variable domain (remainder filled in from reference TRBV5-1 and TRBJ2-1): KAGVTQTPRYLIKTRGQQVTLSCSPISGHRSVSWYQQTPGQGLQFLFEYFSETQRNKGNFPGRFSGRQFSNSRSEMNVSTLELGDSALYLCASSFLSGYNEQFFGPGTRLTVL.

This clone appeared a few times. This chain joins TRBV10-3 and TRBJ1-2, with a tentative D call TRBD1 (6 bases). The ends were cut back, 7 bases at V and 0 bases at J, with 15 bases in the middle. Germline V gene data show CDR1 as ENHRY and CDR2 as SYGVKD. This CDR3 comprises 15 residues. In nucleotides, the CDR3 is TGTGCCATCAATATACAGGGAGGAGCTAACTATGGCTACACCTTC. It specifies CAINIQGGANYGYTF.

The CDR3 DNA reads as TGTGCCAGTAGTTCGGGCGGCTACACCTTC. It yields the protein CASSSGGYTF. The V call is TRBV19, the J call TRBJ1-2; no reliable D call. The CDR3 has 10 residues. CDR1 is LNHDA, CDR2 SQIVND, per germline (reference sequence). V was shortened by 5 bases and J by 8 bases, with 6 bases between the two germline ends.

This clone turned up a few times. This chain joins TRBV5-1 and TRBJ1-1, with 8 bases fitting TRBD1. Per germline, CDR1 SGHRS and CDR2 YFSETQ. This CDR3 spans 12 amino acids. V was clipped by 1 base and J by 11 bases; unmatched bases: 4. CDR3 residues: CASSLTGGLAFF. The CDR3 region has the DNA TGCGCCAGCAGCTTGACAGGGGGGCTGGCTTTCTTT.

The chain combines TRBV29-1 with TRBJ2-7; D unresolved. V gave up 4 bases and J gave up 5 bases, with 6 bases separating them. The CDR3 totals 10 residues. Germline V gives CDR1 SQVTM, CDR2 ANQGSEA. CDR3 sequence (DNA): TGCAGCGTTGTGGGCCACGAGCAGTACTTC. Protein sequence: CSVVGHEQYF.

V is TRBV28 and J is TRBJ1-3; TRBD1 matches at 9 bases. The CDR3 has 15 amino acids. Trimming at V came to 7 bases and at J to 0 bases, leaving 4 bases not matched to a gene. Germline V gene lookup returns CDR1 MDHEN and CDR2 SYDVKM. CDR3 DNA sequence: TGTGCCAGCATTCCGGGACAGGGCTCTGGAAACACCATATATTTT. Protein product: CASIPGQGSGNTIYF.

This clone was counted between two and nine times. The rearrangement uses TRBV5-3 and TRBJ1-1, with 10 bases lining up with TRBD1. TRBV5-3 is an open reading frame, and its role is uncertain. The J segment lost 6 bases and the V segment lost 4 bases, leaving 6 bases of the junction unmatched. This CDR3 has 14 amino acids. For the CDR3, the DNA is TGTGCCAGAAGCCTCCGGACAGGGGGGCCTGAAGCTTTCTTT. Translating it yields CARSLRTGGPEAFF.

The gene calls are TRBV29-1 and TRBJ2-7, with 9 bases aligning to TRBD1. The ends lost 5 bases at V and 3 bases at J; junction bases unmatched: 14. CDR3 length equals 16 residues. Germline CDR1 SQVTM, CDR2 ANQGSEA. The CDR3 is CSVQPRDRESGYEQYF. DNA of the CDR3: TGCAGCGTTCAACCCCGGGACAGGGAAAGCGGCTACGAGCAGTACTTC.

The gene calls are TRBV13 and TRBJ2-1; 9 positions agree with TRBD1. The trim removed 3 bases at V and 6 bases at J, leaving 9 bases unmatched. The V gene's germline CDR1 is PRHDT and CDR2 FYEKMQ (reference sequence). This CDR3 comprises 16 residues. The CDR3 loop is CASSFKSGTGFNEQFF. CDR3 bases: TGTGCCAGCAGCTTCAAATCCGGGACAGGGTTCAATGAGCAGTTCTTC.

V and J are TRBV2 and TRBJ2-5; 12 positions agree with TRBD2. The CDR3 totals 16 residues. Germline values: CDR1 SNHLY, CDR2 FYNNEI. Trimming at V came to 6 bases and at J to 7 bases, leaving 12 bases not matched to a gene. In DNA form, the CDR3 reads TGTGCCAGCAGGCCAGGTCTAGCGGGAGGGCCAGGGACCCAGTACTTC. Encoded protein: CASRPGLAGGPGTQYF.

The chain recombines TRBV4-1 with TRBJ2-3, with TRBD2 matching over 16 bases. This CDR3 has 16 residues. Germline V lookup: CDR1 MGHRA, CDR2 YSYEKL. The V and J ends lost 3 bases and 4 bases, in that order; junction bases with no gene match: 1. CDR3: CASSHGTSGGADTQYF. DNA of the CDR3: TGCGCCAGCAGCCATGGGACTAGCGGGGGGGCAGATACGCAGTATTTT.

The chain has TRBV19 and TRBJ2-7, with D tentatively TRBD1 (5 bases). The V gene lost 3 bases and the J gene lost 2 bases, with 11 bases spanning the gap. This CDR3 is 14 amino acids long. Looked up from germline, CDR1 is LNHDA and CDR2 is SQIVND (reference sequence). The CDR3 spells CASSMRKGPYEQYF. The CDR3 DNA reads as TGTGCCAGTAGTATGCGTAAGGGGCCCTACGAGCAGTACTTC. Together with reference TRBV19 and TRBJ2-7, the CDR3 gives the full variable domain: DGGITQSPKYLFRKEGQNVTLSCEQNLNHDAMYWYRQDPGQGLRLIYYSQIVNDFQKGDIAEGYSVSREKKESFPLTVTSAQKNPTAFYLCASSMRKGPYEQYFGPGTRLTVT.

The chain recombines TRBV6-6 with TRBJ2-7, with TRBD2 identical over 10 bases. CDR3 length: 14 amino acids. Looked up from germline, CDR1 is MNHNY and CDR2 is SVGAGI (reference sequence). The trim removed 7 bases at V and 3 bases at J, leaving 6 bases unmatched. The CDR3 protein is CASNLAGVGYEQYF. The CDR3 bases are TGTGCCAGCAACCTAGCGGGAGTGGGCTACGAGCAGTACTTC.

V and J are TRBV6-1 and TRBJ1-1, with D perhaps TRBD1 (6 bases). V lost 4 bases and J 1 base, leaving 10 bases between the germline ends. There are 14 residues in the CDR3. Germline values: CDR1 MNHNS, CDR2 SASEGT. The CDR3 nucleotides are TGTGCCAGCAGTGCCTGGACAGAGAACACTGAAGCTTTCTTT. This encodes CASSAWTENTEAFF.

This sequence joins TRBV5-1 and TRBJ2-3, with D maybe TRBD2 (7 bases). The CDR3 totals 16 residues. Germline V lookup: CDR1 SGHRS, CDR2 YFSETQ. The V gene lost 0 bases and the J gene lost 1 base, with 12 bases spanning the gap. The CDR3 here is CASSLAAGAGTDTQYF. In DNA form, the CDR3 reads TGCGCCAGCAGCTTGGCCGCGGGGGCCGGCACAGATACGCAGTATTTT.

This clone was observed a single time. This chain uses TRBV15 with TRBJ2-5; possibly TRBD2 for D (6 bases). The germline V gene encodes CDR1 LNHNV and CDR2 YYDKDF (reference sequence). The CDR3 covers 15 residues. V lost 2 bases and J 1 base, leaving 11 bases between the germline ends. This CDR3 is CATSRRPGAQETQYF. Written as DNA, the CDR3 is TGTGCCACCAGCAGAAGACCGGGAGCCCAAGAGACCCAGTACTTC.

The chain carries TRBV7-2 and TRBJ2-7; the D gene could be TRBD1 or TRBD2 (5 bases each). The CDR3 has 15 residues. Germline CDR1 and CDR2: SGHTA and FQGNSA. The germline V and J ends were trimmed by 1 base and 1 base, with 11 bases remaining between them. The CDR3 region is CASSLGRGPSYEQYF. For the CDR3, the DNA is TGTGCCAGCAGCTTAGGCCGGGGCCCTTCCTACGAGCAGTACTTC.

At least ten counts were recorded for this clone. The rearrangement uses TRBV19 and TRBJ2-2; the match to TRBD1 covers 7 bases. Germline V lookup: CDR1 LNHDA, CDR2 SQIVND (reference sequence). Unmatched junction bases numbered 2, after V lost 4 bases and J lost 0 bases. The CDR3 has 15 amino acids. CDR3 residues: CASSNRGANTGELFF. The CDR3 bases are TGTGCCAGTAGTAACAGGGGCGCGAACACCGGGGAGCTGTTTTTT.

This clone was seen only a few times. This chain links TRBV10-3 with TRBJ2-7; D call uncertain. The CDR3 has 14 residues. V dropped 0 bases and J dropped 1 base, with 7 bases sitting between them. Germline CDR1 reads ENHRY; CDR2 reads SYGVKD. CDR3 residues: CAISESVSSYEQYF. In nucleotides, the CDR3 is TGTGCCATCAGTGAGTCGGTCAGTTCCTACGAGCAGTACTTC.

The V call is TRBV7-8, the J call TRBJ1-5, with a possible D match to TRBD1 (5 bases). Trimming cost V 3 bases and J 2 bases, with 14 bases left between them. CDR1 is SGHVS and CDR2 is FQNEAQ in the germline V gene. This CDR3 has 16 residues. This chain's CDR3 is CASSFDSANGNQPQHF. The CDR3 DNA reads as TGTGCCAGCAGCTTCGACAGCGCGAACGGCAATCAGCCCCAGCATTTT.